One sample yielded the 26 T cell receptor beta chains listed below, sequenced in a study of shared clonotypes between healthy human individuals. CD45RO-negative, CCR7-selected cells formed the naive CD8 fraction, which excluded terminally differentiated effector memory CD45RA+ cells. Measured with immunoSEQ multiplex PCR; TCRdb has only the in-frame clones, and not every one. Seen here are about 2 million clones, about 95% observed once, and the top ten hold 1.2%. Material for sequencing was naive CD8+ T cells sorted from blood. Receptors were obtained from a man between 18 and 35 years old in good health.

This clone was seen just once. The V and J genes are TRBV7-9 and TRBJ2-7, with a weak D call TRBD1 (6 bases). In germline, CDR1 is SEHNR, CDR2 FQNEAQ (reference sequence). This CDR3 comprises 16 residues. V dropped 2 bases and J dropped 3 bases, with 17 bases sitting between them. CDR3: CASSLRDPGTSYEQYF. The CDR3 region has the DNA TGTGCCAGCAGCTTAAGGGACCCCGGGACAAGCTACGAGCAGTACTTC.

The rearrangement links TRBV4-1 to TRBJ1-4; TRBD1 matches 9 bases. V lost 7 bases to trimming and J lost 5 bases; unmatched junction nucleotides: 2. The CDR3 is 13 amino acids. CDR1 and CDR2 (germline): MGHRA, YSYEKL. Here the CDR3 DNA reads TGCGCCAGCATCGGGACAGGGAATGAAAAACTGTTTTTT. Translated, it gives CASIGTGNEKLFF.

The chain recombines TRBV6-1 with TRBJ2-5; the D is unclear. V was pared by 1 base and J by 4 bases, with 7 bases between. There are 13 residues in the CDR3. Germline V gene lookup returns CDR1 MNHNS and CDR2 SASEGT. DNA for the CDR3: TGTGCCAGCAGTGAAGATTGGACAGAGACCCAGTACTTC. Translating it yields CASSEDWTETQYF.

This chain's CDR3 is CATSSTGGIQETQYF. The CDR3, as DNA: TGTGCCACCAGCTCGACGGGGGGAATACAAGAGACCCAGTACTTC. The rearrangement links TRBV15 to TRBJ2-5, with 7 bases identical to TRBD2. Germline V lookup: CDR1 LNHNV, CDR2 YYDKDF (reference sequence). J was trimmed by 2 bases and V by 5 bases; bases with no gene match: 8. The CDR3 length is 15 residues. The whole variable domain, filled in from reference TRBV15 and TRBJ2-5, reads DAMVIQNPRYQVTQFGKPVTLSCSQTLNHNVMYWYQQKSSQAPKLLFHYYDKDFNNEADTPDNFQSRRPNTSFCFLDIRSPGLGDTAMYLCATSSTGGIQETQYFGPGTRLLVL.

V is TRBV6-1 and J is TRBJ2-7, with TRBD1 matching over 8 bases. Germline V gene data show CDR1 as MNHNS and CDR2 as SASEGT. With V trimmed by 10 bases and J by 4 bases, 15 bases remained unmatched. CDR3 size: 15 residues. CDR3: CATSNPTGVQYEQYF. CDR3 nucleotide sequence: TGTGCCACCTCAAACCCGACAGGGGTTCAGTACGAGCAGTACTTC.

This sequence joins TRBV29-1 and TRBJ2-1; D is perhaps TRBD2 (7 bases). CDR1 and CDR2 (germline): SQVTM, ANQGSEA. The CDR3 length is 14 residues. V gave up 5 bases and J gave up 7 bases, with 18 bases separating them. The CDR3 is CSVHTQGGGNEQFF. The CDR3 DNA follows: TGCAGCGTTCACACACAGGGAGGGGGGAATGAGCAGTTCTTC.

This chain links TRBV2 with TRBJ2-7, with D possibly TRBD2 on 5 matching bases. The germline V gene encodes CDR1 SNHLY and CDR2 FYNNEI. Trimming shortened V by 3 bases and J by 6 bases, and 9 bases separated the two germline ends. CDR3 size: 12 residues. The CDR3 protein is CASSDTSREQYF. DNA of the CDR3: TGTGCCAGCAGTGATACTAGTCGCGAGCAGTACTTC.

This sequence joins TRBV13 and TRBJ2-1; a weak D match, TRBD2 (6 bases). The CDR3 length is 16 residues. CDR1 is PRHDT, CDR2 FYEKMQ, per germline (reference sequence). Trimming cost V 2 bases and J 3 bases, with 14 bases left between them. DNA for the CDR3: TGTGCCAGCAGCTTATTGGGGGGTTCGGGCTACAATGAGCAGTTCTTC. Its translation: CASSLLGGSGYNEQFF. The whole variable domain, remainder taken from reference TRBV13 and TRBJ2-1, is AAGVIQSPRHLIKEKRETATLKCYPIPRHDTVYWYQQGPGQDPQFLISFYEKMQSDKGSIPDRFSAQQFSDYHSELNMSSLELGDSALYFCASSLLGGSGYNEQFFGPGTRLTVL.

This chain links TRBV19 with TRBJ2-1; 11 bases agree with TRBD2. Per germline, CDR1 LNHDA and CDR2 SQIVND (reference sequence). V lost 5 bases and J lost 3; bases outside the gene matches: 3. The CDR3 loop spans 15 amino acids. The CDR3 coding sequence is TGTGCCAGTAGTTTTAGCGGGGGGGTCTACAATGAGCAGTTCTTC. It translates to CASSFSGGVYNEQFF.

This chain joins TRBV4-1 and TRBJ2-7, with TRBD1 matching over 11 bases. The germline V gene has CDR1 MGHRA and CDR2 YSYEKL. This CDR3 has 16 amino acids. After removal of 3 bases from V and 7 bases from J, the junction contained 11 bases not matched to a gene. This CDR3 is CASSHRRGQGEWEQYF. CDR3 nucleotides: TGCGCCAGCAGCCATCGACGGGGACAGGGGGAGTGGGAGCAGTACTTC.

The rearrangement links TRBV9 to TRBJ2-2; 10 bases align to TRBD2. This CDR3 comprises 16 residues. Germline trimming cut 3 bases from V and 6 bases from J; bases unmatched to any gene: 8. Germline assignment: CDR1 SGDLS and CDR2 YYNGEE. The CDR3 loop reads CASSGTAGGPAGELFF. CDR3 DNA: TGTGCCAGCAGCGGAACAGCGGGAGGGCCGGCCGGGGAGCTGTTTTTT.

The V and J genes are TRBV28 and TRBJ2-1; no definite D call. The CDR3 sequence is 17 residues long. CDR1 MDHEN and CDR2 SYDVKM come from the germline V gene. Deletions cut 5 bases from V and 4 bases from J, with 21 bases between. The CDR3 DNA is TGTGCCAGCAGTCAACCCTGGCGTGAGGCGATTTACAATGAGCAGTTCTTC. It encodes CASSQPWREAIYNEQFF.

This CDR3 reads CAWSLGLAGSYEQYF. The CDR3 DNA reads TGTGCCTGGAGTTTAGGACTAGCGGGATCCTACGAGCAGTACTTC. V usage is TRBV30 and J usage is TRBJ2-7, with 12 bases matching TRBD2. J gave up 1 base and V 2 bases, and 3 bases lay outside the gene matches. Germline V gene data show CDR1 as GTSNPN and CDR2 as SVGIG (reference sequence). This CDR3 contains 15 residues. The variable domain in full, completed from reference TRBV30 and TRBJ2-7, reads SQTIHQWPATLVQPVGSPLSLECTVEGTSNPNLYWYRQAAGRGLQLLFYSVGIGQISSEVPQNLSASRPQDRQFILSSKKLLLSDSGFYLCAWSLGLAGSYEQYFGPGTRLTVT.

V usage is TRBV7-9 and J usage is TRBJ2-1, with TRBD1 matching over 8 bases. This CDR3 spans 13 amino acids. Germline V gives CDR1 SEHNR, CDR2 FQNEAQ (reference sequence). With 6 bases clipped from V and 5 bases from J, the junction kept 3 bases outside the gene matches. CDR3 sequence: CASRGTGNNEQFF. The CDR3 DNA follows: TGTGCCAGCAGAGGGACAGGAAACAATGAGCAGTTCTTC.

The genes are TRBV7-9 and TRBJ2-1, with no clear D. CDR3 length: 13 amino acids. Per germline, CDR1 SEHNR and CDR2 FQNEAQ (reference sequence). V lost 5 bases and J 7 bases, leaving 12 bases between the germline ends. CDR3 nucleotide sequence: TGTGCCAGCAGCCAGACACTCGGGAATGAGCAGTTCTTC. This sequence encodes CASSQTLGNEQFF.

In this sample, this clone turned up once. The sample carries other DNA sequences with the same CDR3. This chain links TRBV19 with TRBJ2-7, with TRBD1 matching over 10 bases. Germline V CDR1 and CDR2: LNHDA, SQIVND (reference sequence). Losses at the gene ends were 5 bases for V and 4 bases for J; bases not matched to a gene: 5. The CDR3 extends over 14 amino acids. CDR3 DNA: TGTGCCAGTAGTCCCGGGACAGGGGCTTACGAGCAGTACTTC. Translated, it gives CASSPGTGAYEQYF.

The chain couples TRBV6-5 to TRBJ1-4; 10 positions match TRBD1. Losses at the gene ends were 1 base for V and 3 bases for J; bases not matched to a gene: 2. The CDR3 has 16 residues. Germline V gene sequence: CDR1 MNHEY, CDR2 SVGAGI. The CDR3 protein is CASSYYGQGANEKLFF. CDR3 DNA: TGTGCCAGCAGTTACTATGGACAGGGGGCTAATGAAAAACTGTTTTTT.

The chain combines TRBV6-6 with TRBJ2-6; D remains unclear. Germline V CDR1 and CDR2: MNHNY, SVGAGI (reference sequence). The CDR3 is made up of 15 amino acids. Trimming left V 11 bases short and J 0 bases short, with 14 bases between. The CDR3 DNA is TGTGCCGGCCGAAGTCAGAGCTCTGGGGCCAACGTCCTGACTTTC. As protein: CAGRSQSSGANVLTF.

The chain employs TRBV27 and TRBJ1-1, with 7 bases fitting TRBD1. Germline V gives CDR1 MNHEY, CDR2 SMNVEV (reference sequence). V shed 6 bases, J shed 3 bases, and the junction held 10 bases outside the gene matches. The CDR3 is 15 residues long. Here the CDR3 DNA reads TGTGCCAGCAGCTCTATCGGCCAGGGGGACACTGAAGCTTTCTTT. Amino acid sequence: CASSSIGQGDTEAFF.

This chain joins TRBV9 and TRBJ2-1, with D uncertain. Germline CDR1 reads SGDLS; CDR2 reads YYNGEE. The CDR3 is 12 residues long. V shed 2 bases and J shed 8 bases, with 8 bases lying between them. The CDR3 sequence: CASSVQQDEQFF. The CDR3 bases are TGTGCCAGCAGCGTTCAACAAGATGAGCAGTTCTTC.

The V and J genes are TRBV28 and TRBJ2-5, with D tentatively TRBD2 (6 bases). The V end was cut by 2 bases, the J end by 2 bases, with 18 bases between. The germline CDR1 and CDR2 sequences are MDHEN and SYDVKM. This CDR3 contains 17 residues. The CDR3 bases are TGTGCCAGCAGTTTAAAAGAAGGGGAGGCCTTACAAGAGACCCAGTACTTC. Its translation is CASSLKEGEALQETQYF.

V is TRBV11-2 and J is TRBJ2-7, with D possibly TRBD1 on 6 matching bases. Trimming stripped 5 bases from V and 4 bases from J, with 15 bases between. The CDR3 extends over 14 amino acids. Looked up from germline, CDR1 is SGHAT and CDR2 is FQNNGV. In DNA form, the CDR3 reads TGTGCCAGCAGCCTGGGCCCCAGGGGATACGAGCAGTACTTC. Encoded protein: CASSLGPRGYEQYF.

For this clone: Other nucleotide sequences in the sample specify the same CDR3. V usage is TRBV5-6 and J usage is TRBJ2-7; perhaps TRBD1 as D (5 bases). This CDR3 region has 14 residues. From germline, CDR1 is SGHDT and CDR2 YYEEEE. With 2 bases removed from V and 2 bases from J, the gap between germline ends came to 11 bases. The CDR3 spells CASSLEGAPYEQYF. CDR3 in DNA: TGTGCCAGCAGCTTAGAAGGGGCCCCCTACGAGCAGTACTTC.

The chain employs TRBV6-9 and TRBJ1-1; TRBD1 matches at 11 bases. With 6 bases clipped from V and 3 bases from J, the junction kept 12 bases outside the gene matches. From germline, CDR1 is MNHGY and CDR2 SVAAGI. The CDR3 extends over 17 amino acids. CDR3 in amino acids: CASSYGQGARLDTEAFF. The CDR3 coding sequence is TGTGCCAGCAGCTACGGACAGGGGGCGCGGTTGGACACTGAAGCTTTCTTT.

In regard to this clone: The same CDR3 arises from other DNA sequences in this sample as well. In DNA, the CDR3 is TGTGCCAGTAGTATCGGGACAGGGTACGAGCAGTACTTC. It codes for CASSIGTGYEQYF. The V gene is TRBV19, the J gene TRBJ2-7, with 9 bases fitting TRBD1. Germline CDR1 and CDR2: LNHDA and SQIVND (reference sequence). After removal of 3 bases from V and 4 bases from J, the junction contained 1 base not matched to a gene. The CDR3 consists of 13 residues.

The chain has TRBV5-3 and TRBJ2-1; D is perhaps TRBD2 (5 bases). TRBV5-3 is recorded as an ORF, its role being uncertain. This CDR3 spans 17 amino acids. V gave up 5 bases and J gave up 1 base, with 19 bases separating them. CDR3 DNA: TGTGCCAGAAGTCCCCCCTTACTAGTGTTATCCTACAATGAGCAGTTCTTC. Encoded protein: CARSPPLLVLSYNEQFF.